What follows is one T cell receptor (beta chain) and its context. Antigen specificity is unknown. The CDR3 covers 16 residues. Germline assignment: CDR1 MDHEN and CDR2 SYDVKM. V trimming: 3 bases; J trimming: 9 bases; junction bases outside the gene matches: 13. The authors incorporated unique molecular identifiers into the TCR beta cDNA libraries. Hundreds of thousands of cDNA molecules came from about 1 to 10 million T cells. TCRdb recomputed calls from the PCR reads with MiXCR, one row per CDR3 protein. The sample includes approximately 730,000 distinct CDR3 sequences, about half of them seen just once. The sample originates from a study of post-analysis software for immune sequencing data. Study-wide context: The courses of disease that were included comprised relapsing-remitting, secondary progressive and progressive-relapsing multiple sclerosis. Study-level findings and limits: The normalized Chao1 diversity of multiple sclerosis patients was significantly lower than that of controls. Five TRBV segments were significantly more frequent in patients than in controls. TRBV5-6, TRBV5-1 and TRBV20-1 were among these segments.

This chain joins TRBV28 and TRBJ2-1, with TRBD2 matching over 8 bases. The sequencing input was blood. This receptor was taken from a girl aged 10 to 17 with multiple sclerosis. CDR3 in amino acids: CASSLLRAGVVSEQFF. CDR3 bases: TGTGCCAGCAGTTTGCTGCGAGCGGGAGTCGTTAGTGAGCAGTTCTTC.